This note documents a single T cell receptor beta chain sequence. The data belong to a study of blood T cell repertoires in COVID-19. Across the study: The samples span acute and convalescent COVID-19 from the United States, Italy and Spain.

V lost 1 base to trimming and J lost 0 bases, with 13 bases between them. CDR3 size: 17 residues. CDR1 and CDR2 (germline): SGHAT, FQNNGV. As handled by the study authors: Amplification with reference gene primers provided the estimates of nucleated cell counts. Sequenced by immunoSEQ multiplex PCR; TCRdb stores in-frame clones only, minus some. That table is the source of V, J and clone size, and D and trimming were worked out from the DNA. The table shows a few hundred thousand clones, with 75% to 90% occurring only once. The source material was peripheral blood. The rearrangement uses TRBV11-2 and TRBJ1-3; D is unresolved. This clonotype originated in a woman aged 40 to 55 who had recovered from COVID-19. CDR3 protein: CASSLGPGGGSGNTIYF. CDR3 in DNA: TGTGCCAGCAGCTTAGGTCCCGGCGGCGGCTCTGGAAACACCATATATTTT.